This T cell receptor (beta chain) was observed in a study of blood T cell repertoires in COVID-19. Background on the study: Sources were T cells, B-cell-depleted T cells, or PBMCs; the material itself was cDNA or gDNA.

The protocol was immunoSEQ multiplex PCR, while the TCRdb copy is restricted to in-frame clones and leaves out a portion. The sample has around 380,000 clones, roughly 86% seen once. Participant-reported clinical history was the basis for cohort assignment. The V gene end was trimmed by 5 bases and the J gene end by 8 bases; junction bases not matched to a gene: 13. The germline CDR1 and CDR2 sequences are MNHEY and SVGEGT. The CDR3 has 15 residues. V and J are TRBV6-2 or TRBV6-3 and TRBJ1-2, with 8 bases identical to TRBD1. This TCR was recovered from a man aged 25 to 40 who had recovered from COVID-19. Sequencing input: PBMCs or T cells enriched from blood (not recorded which). The CDR3 nucleotides are TGTGCCAGCAGTACACAGGGGGACCGCTGGATGGGCTACACCTTC. This sequence encodes CASSTQGDRWMGYTF.